Listed here is a single TCR beta chain. The sample belongs to a study of control samples from healthy donors and cancer patients. The CDR3 is 13 residues long. The V and J ends lost 0 bases and 10 bases, in that order; junction bases with no gene match: 4. Per the germline V gene, CDR1 is SGHTA and CDR2 is FQGTGA. Sequencing used immunoSEQ multiplex PCR; TCRdb keeps in-frame clones, though not all of them. This table has approximately 110,000 clones, around 88% appearing once. Sequencing input: blood. The V and J genes are TRBV7-3 and TRBJ2-3, with TRBD1 matching 7 bases. The TCR originated in a woman in her 50s in good health. In DNA, the CDR3 is TGTGCCAGCAGCTTAACGACAGGGAAATCGCAGTATTTT. It specifies CASSLTTGKSQYF. Complete variable domain (other parts from reference TRBV7-3 and TRBJ2-3): GAGVSQTPSNKVTEKGKYVELRCDPISGHTALYWYRQSLGQGPEFLIYFQGTGAADDSGLPNDRFFAVRPEGSVSTLKIQRTERGDSAVYLCASSLTTGKSQYFGPGTRLTVL.